The T cell receptor beta chain described here comes from a study of OX40 agonist ivuxolimab in advanced cancers. Study-wide context: Across the patients, intravenous ivuxolimab was delivered every 2 weeks at 0.01 to 10 mg/kg.

Losses at the gene ends were 4 bases for V and 4 bases for J; bases not matched to a gene: 10. The germline CDR1 and CDR2 sequences are SGHTS and YDEGEE. The CDR3 has 15 amino acids. Clones were sequenced by immunoSEQ multiplex PCR, and TCRdb holds only the in-frame ones, with some missing. This table holds about 100,000 clones, approximately 90% found once. V gene TRBV5-8 combines with J gene TRBJ2-5; 7 bases align to TRBD2. This sequence originates from an adult with an advanced solid tumor such as melanoma, head and neck, liver or kidney cancer. The sequencing used CD4+ or CD8+ T cells sorted from blood, collected in a trial of the OX40 agonist ivuxolimab. The CDR3 region is CASSRWGGDGETQYF. The DNA of the CDR3 is TGTGCCAGCAGCCGGTGGGGGGGAGATGGAGAGACCCAGTACTTC.